The entry that follows covers one T cell receptor (beta chain) sequence. Its antigen is still unknown. Blood sampling was done at baseline, cycle 4 day 1, and cycle 7 day 1. These data come from a study of OX40 agonist ivuxolimab in advanced cancers. Whole-study findings and limits: The study observed clonal expansion of CD4+ and CD8+ blood T cells by week 6 at 0.1 to 3.0 mg/kg. Some patients without response likewise showed low normalized clonal expansion.

Sequencing was performed with immunoSEQ multiplex PCR; in TCRdb, only in-frame clones are kept and a portion is missing. The repertoire holds some 64,000 clones, with 92% as singletons. In germline, CDR1 is MGHRA, CDR2 YSYEKL. V was clipped by 0 bases and J by 8 bases; unmatched bases: 11. This CDR3 comprises 16 residues. The receptor comes from an adult with an advanced solid tumor such as melanoma, head and neck, liver or kidney cancer. The rearrangement joins TRBV4-1 to TRBJ1-2; the match to TRBD1 covers 8 bases. The sample was CD4+ or CD8+ T cells sorted from blood, taken in a trial of the OX40 agonist ivuxolimab. In DNA, the CDR3 is TGCGCCAGCAGCCAAGAGAAAGGTCAGGGGGCGTTCGGCTACACCTTC. Translating it yields CASSQEKGQGAFGYTF.